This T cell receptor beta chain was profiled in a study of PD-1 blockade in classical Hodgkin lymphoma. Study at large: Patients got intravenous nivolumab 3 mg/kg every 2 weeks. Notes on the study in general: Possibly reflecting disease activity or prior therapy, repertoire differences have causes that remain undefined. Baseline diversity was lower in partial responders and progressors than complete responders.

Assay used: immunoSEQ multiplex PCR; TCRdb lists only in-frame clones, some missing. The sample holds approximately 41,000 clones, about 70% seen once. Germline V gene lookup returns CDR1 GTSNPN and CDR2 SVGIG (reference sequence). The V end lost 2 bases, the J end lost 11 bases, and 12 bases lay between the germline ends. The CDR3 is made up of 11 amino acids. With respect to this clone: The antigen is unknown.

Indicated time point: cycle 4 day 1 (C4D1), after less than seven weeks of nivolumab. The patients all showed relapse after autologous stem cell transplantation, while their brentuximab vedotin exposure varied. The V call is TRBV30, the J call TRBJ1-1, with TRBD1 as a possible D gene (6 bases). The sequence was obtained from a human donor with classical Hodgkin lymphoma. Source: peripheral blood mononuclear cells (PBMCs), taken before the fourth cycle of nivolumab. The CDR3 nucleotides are TGTGCCTGGAGTTGGGGGACACAGGCTTTCTTT. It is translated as CAWSWGTQAFF.